The 16 T cell receptor beta chains below all came from one sample that was sequenced in a study of tumor-infiltrating lymphocytes in primary liver carcinoma. The investigators made TCR beta cDNA from approximately 0.5 ug total RNA, using a constant-region primer. Modified slightly, ARM-PCR produced TCR beta libraries over three nested multiplex PCR rounds. TRBV1-TRBV30 forward and Cbeta reverse primers drove the first two approximately 10-cycle rounds. TCRdb redid the calling of the multiplex PCR reads with MiXCR, one entry per CDR3 protein. The sample includes roughly 70,000 distinct CDR3 sequences, about two thirds of them seen just once. Bulk tissue was left unsorted, and RNA and DNA were co-extracted from approximately 20-30 mg of it. The material sequenced was liver tumor tissue from sampling region 4. The subset here: tumor region T4, right-lateral pole. The source is a man between 40 and 49 years old with primary liver carcinoma and hepatitis B virus infection.

This clonotype appeared once. At one of its ends the junction is not consistent with the germline gene, which may arise from a read error. V and J are TRBV5-6 and TRBJ2-3; 7 positions agree with TRBD1. Germline CDR1 SGHDT, CDR2 YYEEEE. CDR3 length: 14 residues. The CDR3 DNA sequence: TGTGCCAGCAGCGACGGGACAGTGGGCAATACGCACTATTTT. Amino acid sequence: CASSDGTVGNTHYF.

Of note for this clonotype: The CDR3 does not end in the conserved phenylalanine or tryptophan, so this is likely a read error. The V and J genes are TRBV6-5 and TRBJ1-5, with TRBD1 identical over 9 bases. The CDR3 loop spans 14 amino acids. CDR1 is MNHEY, CDR2 SVGAGI, per germline. Trimming at V came to 6 bases and at J to 5 bases, leaving 5 bases not matched to a gene. The CDR3 nucleotides are TGTGCCAGCAGCAGGGACAGGGACGATCAGCCCCAGCATTCT. Protein: CASSRDRDDQPQHS.

Regarding this clonotype: Relative to the germline gene, one junction end is altered; a read error may explain this. This rearrangement joins TRBV5-4 to TRBJ2-3; D is possibly TRBD1 or TRBD2 (5 bases each). The CDR3 has 15 residues. Germline CDR1 reads SGHNT; CDR2 reads YYREEE (reference sequence). The CDR3 sequence is CASRVVGPRGDMQYF. The CDR3 DNA follows: TGTGCCAGCAGGGTAGTGGGACCTCGCGGTGATATGCAGTATTTT.

To note about this clonotype: One end of the junction is discordant with germline, which a read error may explain. This sequence joins TRBV12-3 or TRBV12-4 and TRBJ2-7; D is possibly TRBD1 or TRBD2 (5 bases each). This CDR3 is built from 15 residues. The CDR3 sequence is CASGLGHGANYEQYF. The CDR3, as DNA: TGTGCCAGCGGTTTAGGACACGGGGCCAACTATGAGCAGTACTTC.

In regard to this clonotype: Germline and junction disagree at one end, which may indicate a read error. The chain joins TRBV10-2 to TRBJ1-1, with TRBD1 identical over 11 bases. Germline CDR1 is WSHSY and CDR2 is SAAADI. This CDR3 spans 14 amino acids. The CDR3 sequence is CASGQGAANIEAFF. The CDR3 region has the DNA TGCGCCAGCGGACAGGGGGCAGCGAACATTGAAGCTTTCTTT.

The genes are TRBV4-2 and TRBJ2-2; 13 bases align to TRBD2. Germline-derived CDR1 and CDR2 are LGHNA and YNFKEQ. V was pared by 10 bases and J by 7 bases, with 9 bases of the junction left unmatched. CDR3 length: 15 amino acids. The DNA of the CDR3 is TGTGCCATCAAAGGGACTAGCGGGATCATCGGGGAGCTGTTTTTT. Amino acid sequence: CAIKGTSGIIGELFF.

Of note for this clonotype: A junction end diverges from the germline sequence, so it may reflect a read error. V is TRBV12-3 or TRBV12-4 and J is TRBJ2-7; TRBD2 aligns across 8 bases. This CDR3 has 19 amino acids. The CDR3 region has the DNA TGTGCCAGCAGTTTCTCAAGGGCGAAGCGGGAGCGTTTATCCTATGAGCAGCACTTC. Residues: CASSFSRAKRERLSYEQHF.

This clonotype has a single count. The junction departs from the called germline gene at one end, perhaps through a read error. CDR3 in amino acids: CAFSQDRVKEIQYF. The CDR3 nucleotides are TGTGCCTTCAGCCAGGACAGGGTCAAAGAGATCCAGTACTTC. The gene calls are TRBV10-3 and TRBJ2-5; 8 positions match TRBD1. The germline gives CDR1 ENHRY, CDR2 SYGVKD. The CDR3 sequence is 14 residues long.

This clonotype was counted a few times. A junction boundary mismatches the germline segment, possibly from a read error. J is TRBJ1-2 and V is TRBV4-3; TRBD1 is a possible D gene (5 bases). This CDR3 spans 15 amino acids. Looked up from germline, CDR1 is LGHNA and CDR2 is YSLEER. CDR3 residues: CVSSQSPGGSYGYTF. The CDR3, as DNA: TGCGTCAGCAGCCAGAGTCCCGGGGGATCCTATGGCTACACCTTC.

A note on this clonotype: An end of the junction differs from the germline gene, which may be a read error. The V gene is TRBV11-2, the J gene TRBJ2-1; D gene uncertain. The CDR3 is made up of 15 amino acids. CDR1 SGHAT and CDR2 FQNNGV come from the germline V gene. The CDR3 DNA reads TGCGCCAACAGCTTAGTCATAGACTCCTACAATGAGCAGTCCTTC. Residues: CANSLVIDSYNEQSF.

On this clonotype: A junction end diverges from the germline sequence, so it may reflect a read error. The V call is TRBV4-3, the J call TRBJ2-5; D is uncertain. The CDR3 length is 13 residues. The germline CDR1 and CDR2 sequences are LGHNA and YSLEER. The CDR3 sequence is CASSQGHRETQYF. As DNA, the CDR3 is TGTGCCAGCAGCCAAGGCCACAGAGAGACCCAGTACTTC.

As to this clonotype: Sequence at one end of the junction differs from germline and may be a read error. This rearrangement joins TRBV4-3 to TRBJ2-7; D may be TRBD2 (6 bases). CDR3 size: 15 residues. The germline V gene encodes CDR1 LGHNA and CDR2 YSLEER. The CDR3 sequence is CASSPSAGTAYEQYF. Written as DNA, the CDR3 is TGTGCCAGCAGCCCGTCCGCGGGAACAGCATACGAGCAGTACTTC.

This clonotype was seen more than once but under ten times. One junction end does not reproduce the germline sequence, and a read error may be involved. The rearrangement links TRBV28 to TRBJ2-4; weak D call: TRBD1 (6 bases). The V gene's germline CDR1 is MDHEN and CDR2 SYDVKM. This CDR3 region has 16 residues. The CDR3, as DNA: TGTGCCAGCAGTCAACCGGACAGTATAGCCAAAAACATTCAATACTTC. Translating gives CASSQPDSIAKNIQYF.

This clonotype showed up many times. J is TRBJ2-5 and V is TRBV28; TRBD1 is a possible D gene (6 bases). Germline V gives CDR1 MDHEN, CDR2 SYDVKM. Between the trimmed V and J ends, which lost 5 bases and 7 bases, there was a span of 35 bases. The CDR3 length is 20 residues. The CDR3 reads CASSRQPKTGSWANEGTQYF. In DNA form, the CDR3 reads TGTGCCAGCAGTCGCCAACCTAAGACAGGTTCATGGGCCAACGAGGGGACCCAGTACTTC.

This clonotype was recorded once. At one boundary the junction diverges from the germline segment, which might be a read error. The chain combines TRBV11-2 with TRBJ2-1, with D uncertain. The germline gives CDR1 SGHAT, CDR2 FQNNGV. The CDR3 is made up of 14 amino acids. CDR3 protein: CARSLYRSVSEQFF. CDR3 in DNA: TGTGCCAGAAGCTTATACCGGTCAGTTAGTGAGCAATTCTTC.

On this clonotype itself: Compared with germline, one end of the junction differs, possibly owing to a read error. The CDR3 nucleotides are TGCGCCAGCAGCTTGGTAACGGGAGTTGACACCCGGGAGCTGTTTTTT. Amino acids: CASSLVTGVDTRELFF. The chain carries TRBV5-1 and TRBJ2-2, with D possibly TRBD2 on 6 matching bases. CDR1 is SGHRS, CDR2 YFSETQ, per germline. This CDR3 has 16 amino acids.